A few counts support the clone carrying this T cell receptor (beta chain). Its antigen remains unidentified. These data originate in a study of T cell repertoires in cytomegalovirus infection. Study background: Recently identified HLA-C-restricted CMV epitopes were among the peptides used. Both CMV infection and a matching HLA type were indicated by public TCR beta signatures. Overall study findings and caveats: There were HLA-C-restricted CMV-specific TCR beta clonotypes dominating the ex vivo response. Cumulative public TCR beta family frequency identified carriers of CMV plus the relevant HLA.

TCRdb recomputed calls from the reads with MiXCR, one row per CDR3 protein. The repertoire holds a few hundred thousand distinct CDR3 sequences, about 33% seen once, with 17% in the top ten. The CDR3 is 15 residues long. Trimming removed 6 bases from V and 4 bases from J; junction bases left unmatched: 8. Looked up from germline, CDR1 is LNHDA and CDR2 is SQIVND (reference sequence). Material: cultured PBMCs, obtained from culture after CMV antigen stimulation. The rearrangement joins TRBV19 to TRBJ2-3, with 9 bases identical to TRBD1. The receptor comes from a human donor in good health (CMV status not recorded). Some clones in this sample may be carry-over from other donors' samples. The CDR3 coding sequence is TGTGCCAGTAGCCTCGGACAGGGGTTTCCAGATACGCAGTATTTT. This codes for CASSLGQGFPDTQYF.